Below are 11 T cell receptor beta chains sequenced from a single sample in a study of shared clonotypes between healthy human individuals. This table comes from immunoSEQ multiplex PCR, and its TCRdb copy is limited to in-frame clones, with some not included. There are more than 900,000 clones in the sample; approximately 78% occur only once, and more than 0.55% lies in the top ten. Specimen: memory CD4+ T cells from PBMCs. The subset is: CD45RA-negative fraction. These TCRs come from a man aged 18 to 30 in good health. Some clones in this sample may be carry-over from other donors' samples.

J is TRBJ2-1 and V is TRBV13; 11 nucleotides agree with TRBD2. The CDR3 is 17 amino acids. CDR1 and CDR2 from the germline V gene are PRHDT and FYEKMQ (reference sequence). V lost 5 bases to trimming and J lost 7 bases; unmatched junction nucleotides: 13. The CDR3 sequence: CASSTGGLAGGGNEQFF. In nucleotides, the CDR3 is TGTGCCAGCAGCACGGGGGGCCTAGCGGGAGGAGGGAATGAGCAGTTCTTC.

The chain has TRBV5-6 and TRBJ2-2; 8 nucleotides line up with TRBD1. Germline trimming cut 4 bases from V and 1 base from J; bases unmatched to any gene: 6. This CDR3 region has 16 residues. Germline CDR1 and CDR2: SGHDT and YYEEEE. CDR3 amino acids: CASSQAGTGNTGELFF. The CDR3 coding sequence is TGTGCCAGCAGCCAAGCCGGGACAGGGAACACCGGGGAGCTGTTTTTT. Full variable domain (missing parts from reference TRBV5-6 and TRBJ2-2): DAGVTQSPTHLIKTRGQQVTLRCSPKSGHDTVSWYQQALGQGPQFIFQYYEEEERQRGNFPDRFSGHQFPNYSSELNVNALLLGDSALYLCASSQAGTGNTGELFFGEGSRLTVL.

This clone has just one count. The rearrangement uses TRBV28 and TRBJ2-5, with TRBD2 matching over 9 bases. Germline CDR1 reads MDHEN; CDR2 reads SYDVKM. CDR3 length equals 17 residues. The junction had 14 bases not matched to a gene; V was cut back by 4 bases and J by 5 bases. The CDR3 loop is CASSSSGATGDRETQYF. As DNA, the CDR3 is TGTGCCAGCAGTTCTAGCGGGGCCACAGGGGACCGCGAGACCCAGTACTTC.

The rearrangement joins TRBV15 to TRBJ2-5; D is perhaps TRBD1 or TRBD2 (5 bases each). Per germline, CDR1 LNHNV and CDR2 YYDKDF (reference sequence). The CDR3 runs 16 residues. V was trimmed by 0 bases and J by 5 bases, leaving 16 bases between them. The CDR3 region is CATSRDNRRVEETQYF. CDR3 sequence (DNA): TGTGCCACCAGCAGAGATAACAGGCGGGTGGAGGAGACCCAGTACTTC.

The chain joins TRBV29-1 to TRBJ2-1, with no clear D. Trimming removed 7 bases at V and 9 bases at J, with 22 bases between. This CDR3 contains 14 residues. The V gene's germline CDR1 is SQVTM and CDR2 ANQGSEA. CDR3 sequence (DNA): TGCAGCGCCCAAGATTCCTCCGGGCGGAGTGAGCAGTTCTTC. Its translation is CSAQDSSGRSEQFF.

This clone was seen only once. The chain recombines TRBV6-6 with TRBJ1-2; 9 bases are a match to TRBD1. Germline V CDR1 and CDR2: MNHNY, SVGAGI (reference sequence). The CDR3 spans 15 residues. V lost 7 bases, J lost 0 bases, and 6 bases stayed unmatched. The CDR3, as DNA: TGTGCCAGCACCAACAGGGGGCAACCTAACTATGGCTACACCTTC. Protein product: CASTNRGQPNYGYTF.

The CDR3 coding sequence is TGTGCCAGCAGTTCTAACAGGCTCGTGGGGATTCAGTACTTC. Protein sequence: CASSSNRLVGIQYF. The chain employs TRBV6-5 and TRBJ2-4; possibly TRBD1 for D (5 bases). The V gene lost 4 bases and the J gene lost 10 bases, with 17 bases spanning the gap. CDR1 and CDR2 from the germline V gene are MNHEY and SVGAGI. The CDR3 sequence is 14 residues long.

About this clone: This specimen includes other DNA sequences encoding the same CDR3. The chain's CDR3 is CATSRDQRETQYF. Here the CDR3 DNA reads TGTGCCACCAGCAGAGATCAAAGGGAGACCCAGTACTTC. The chain has TRBV15 and TRBJ2-5; D remains unclear. Germline V gene lookup returns CDR1 LNHNV and CDR2 YYDKDF (reference sequence). CDR3 length equals 13 residues. The ends were cut back, 0 bases at V and 5 bases at J, with 7 bases in the middle.

The table lists this clone with a count of one. J is TRBJ2-5 and V is TRBV7-9; D perhaps matches TRBD1 (6 bases). The CDR3 is 14 amino acids. Trimming shortened V by 3 bases and J by 7 bases, and 15 bases separated the two germline ends. Germline values: CDR1 SEHNR, CDR2 FQNEAQ (reference sequence). The CDR3 spells CASSLSVSRGTQYF. CDR3 nucleotide sequence: TGTGCCAGCAGCTTGTCTGTCTCCAGGGGGACCCAGTACTTC.

The chain has TRBV11-2 and TRBJ2-5, with TRBD2 matching 16 bases. V lost 5 bases, J lost 5 bases, and 11 bases stayed unmatched. CDR1 SGHAT and CDR2 FQNNGV come from the germline V gene. The CDR3 has 18 residues. The CDR3 loop reads CASSTGTSGRVTGETQYF. The CDR3 region has the DNA TGTGCCAGCAGCACCGGGACTAGCGGGAGGGTAACAGGGGAGACCCAGTACTTC.

As DNA, the CDR3 is TGTGCCACCAGCCCTCCGAGGGTGGAGGTGTTTGGTGGCTACACCTTC. As protein: CATSPPRVEVFGGYTF. This chain links TRBV15 with TRBJ1-2; D not resolved. CDR3 size: 16 residues. Trimming pared 5 bases from V and 7 bases from J, leaving 23 bases between. Germline assignment: CDR1 LNHNV and CDR2 YYDKDF (reference sequence).